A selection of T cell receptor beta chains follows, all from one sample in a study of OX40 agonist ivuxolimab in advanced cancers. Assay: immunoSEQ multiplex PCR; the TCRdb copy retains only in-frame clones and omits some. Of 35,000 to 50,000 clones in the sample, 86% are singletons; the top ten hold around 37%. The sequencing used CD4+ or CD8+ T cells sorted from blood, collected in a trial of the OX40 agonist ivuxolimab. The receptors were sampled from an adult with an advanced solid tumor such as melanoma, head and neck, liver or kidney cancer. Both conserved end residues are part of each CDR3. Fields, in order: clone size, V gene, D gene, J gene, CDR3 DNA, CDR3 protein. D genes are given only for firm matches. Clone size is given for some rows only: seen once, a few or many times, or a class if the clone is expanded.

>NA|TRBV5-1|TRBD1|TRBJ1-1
TGCGCCAGCAGCAACAGGGGCTCGGAAGCTTTCTTT
CASSNRGSEAFF
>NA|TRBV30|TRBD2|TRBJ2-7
TGTGCCTGGAGTGGGGTACTAGCGGGAGGTAACGAGCAGTACTTC
CAWSGVLAGGNEQYF
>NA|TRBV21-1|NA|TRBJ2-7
TGTGCCAGCAGCAAAGGTGGACAGGGCTACGAGCAGTACTTC
CASSKGGQGYEQYF
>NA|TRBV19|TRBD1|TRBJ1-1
TGTGCCAGTGGGACATCGACAGGGTCTACGTTGAACACTGAAGCTTTCTTT
CASGTSTGSTLNTEAFF
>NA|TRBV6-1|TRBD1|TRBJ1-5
TGTGCCAGCAGACTCGGACAGGGAGGACAGCCCCAGCATTTT
CASRLGQGGQPQHF
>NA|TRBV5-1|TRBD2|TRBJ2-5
TGCGCCAGCAGCGCCGGGACTAGGAACAATGGGGCAGAAGAGACCCAGTACTTC
CASSAGTRNNGAEETQYF
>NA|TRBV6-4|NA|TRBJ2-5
TGTGCCAGCAAGATAGGCGGTGGAGAGACCCAGTACTTC
CASKIGGGETQYF
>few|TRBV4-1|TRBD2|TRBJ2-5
TGCGCCAGCAGCCAAGGGCTAGCGGGAGGGCTAGGAGAGACCCAGTACTTC
CASSQGLAGGLGETQYF
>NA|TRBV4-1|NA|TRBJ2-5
TGCGCCAGCAGCCAAGATCCCGGAGAGGAGACCCAGTACTTC
CASSQDPGEETQYF
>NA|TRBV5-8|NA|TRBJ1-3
TGTGCCAGCAGCTTGGACGCAGCGTCTGGAAACACCATATATTTT
CASSLDAASGNTIYF
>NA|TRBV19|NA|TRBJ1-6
TGTGCCAGTAGTCCCCGGACTGGGAGCTCCTATAATTCACCCCTCCACTTT
CASSPRTGSSYNSPLHF
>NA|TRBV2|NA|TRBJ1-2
TGTGCCAGCAGCCTCGGGAATTTGGCGGGTCAGGGCTACACCTTC
CASSLGNLAGQGYTF
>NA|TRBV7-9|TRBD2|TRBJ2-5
TGTGCCAGCAGCTTCCAGCGGGATCACCAAGAGACCCAGTACTTC
CASSFQRDHQETQYF
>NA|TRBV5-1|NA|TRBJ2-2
TGCGCCAGCAGCTTGGATGGGGGGGCCGGTACCGGGGAGCTGTTTTTT
CASSLDGGAGTGELFF
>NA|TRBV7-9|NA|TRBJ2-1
TGTGCCAGCAGCTTAGTCTCAGGTCCCTACAATGAGCAGTTCTTC
CASSLVSGPYNEQFF
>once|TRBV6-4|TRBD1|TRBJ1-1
TGTGCCAGCAGTTTAGGACAGGTTGGTGAAGCTTTCTTT
CASSLGQVGEAFF
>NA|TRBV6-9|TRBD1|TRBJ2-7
TGTGCCAGCAGCCACGGACAGGGATCCTACGAGCAGTACTTC
CASSHGQGSYEQYF
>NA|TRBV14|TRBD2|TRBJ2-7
TGTGCCAGCAGGACCGGGACTAGCGACCACGAGCAGTACTTC
CASRTGTSDHEQYF
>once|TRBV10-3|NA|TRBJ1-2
TGTGCCATCAGCGACGGGACACCTAACTATGGCTACACCTTC
CAISDGTPNYGYTF
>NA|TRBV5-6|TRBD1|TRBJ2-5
TGTGCCAGCAGCTTGGGACAGGGAGAGACCCAGTACTTC
CASSLGQGETQYF
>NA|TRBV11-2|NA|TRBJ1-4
TGTGCCAGCAGCTTAGGGACGGTGGATAATGAAAAACTGTTTTTT
CASSLGTVDNEKLFF
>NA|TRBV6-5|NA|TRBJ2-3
TGTGCCAGCAGTTTTCGGGGGAGCAACACAGATACGCAGTATTTT
CASSFRGSNTDTQYF
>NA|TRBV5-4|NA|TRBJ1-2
TGTGCCAGCAGCTTGGGGGCGAGTGGGGGGGCAAGCGGCTACACCTTC
CASSLGASGGASGYTF
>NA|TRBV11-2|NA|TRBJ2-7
TGTGCCAGCAGCTTGGGGGGTTCGAGGAGCGAGCAGTACTTC
CASSLGGSRSEQYF
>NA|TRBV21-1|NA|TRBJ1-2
TGTGCCAGCAGCTCCTACGACAGGGACAGGTCCGGCTACACCTTC
CASSSYDRDRSGYTF
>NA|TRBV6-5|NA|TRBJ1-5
TGTGCCAGCAGTTACTCTTTGGCCACTGAGTCCCAGCATTTT
CASSYSLATESQHF
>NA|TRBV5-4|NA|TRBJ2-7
TGTGCCAGCAGCTCGGGACCTATGGACGGTGATTACGAGCAGTACTTC
CASSSGPMDGDYEQYF
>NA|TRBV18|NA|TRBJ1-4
TGTGCCAGCTCACCCCCATCGAGGGGAACTAATGAAAAACTGTTTTTT
CASSPPSRGTNEKLFF
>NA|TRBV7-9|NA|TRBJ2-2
TGTGTCCGGGCTCCGAACACCGGGGAGCTGTTTTTT
CVRAPNTGELFF
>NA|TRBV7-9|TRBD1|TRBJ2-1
TGTGCCAGCAGTAAACCGGGACAGGGGATACGTGAGCAGTTCTTC
CASSKPGQGIREQFF
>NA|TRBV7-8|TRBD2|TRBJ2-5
TGTGCCAGCAGCCTAGCGGGAGGGCAGGAGACCCAGTACTTC
CASSLAGGQETQYF
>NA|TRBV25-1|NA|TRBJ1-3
TGTGCCAGCAGTGACATTCATTCTGGAAACACCATATATTTT
CASSDIHSGNTIYF